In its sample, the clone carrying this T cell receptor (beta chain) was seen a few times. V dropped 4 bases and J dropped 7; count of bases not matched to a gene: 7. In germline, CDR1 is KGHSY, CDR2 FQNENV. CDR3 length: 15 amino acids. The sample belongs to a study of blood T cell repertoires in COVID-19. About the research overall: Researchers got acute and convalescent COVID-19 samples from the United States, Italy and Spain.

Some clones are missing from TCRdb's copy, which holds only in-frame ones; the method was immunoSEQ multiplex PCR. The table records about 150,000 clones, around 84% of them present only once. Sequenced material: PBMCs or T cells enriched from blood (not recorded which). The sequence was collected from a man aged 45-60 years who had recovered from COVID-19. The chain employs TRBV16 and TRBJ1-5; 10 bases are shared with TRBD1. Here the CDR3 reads CASSREGQGIQPQHF. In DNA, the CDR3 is TGTGCCAGCAGCCGCGAGGGACAGGGGATCCAGCCCCAGCATTTT.